What follows are 21 T cell receptor beta chains derived from one specimen sequenced in a study of early T cells in non-severe SARS-CoV-2 infection. TCRdb used MiXCR to reprocess the 5' RACE reads, holding one entry per CDR3 protein. The sample carries tens of thousands of distinct CDR3 sequences, around 12% recorded once. The material sequenced was whole blood. Source of these receptors: an adult who was a healthcare worker with PCR-confirmed SARS-CoV-2 infection or an uninfected control (not recorded which).

The table lists this clonotype with many counts. The chain has TRBV6-5 and TRBJ1-1; 8 bases line up with TRBD1. V was pared by 3 bases and J by 4 bases, with 7 bases of the junction left unmatched. This CDR3 has 15 residues. Germline CDR1 and CDR2: MNHEY and SVGAGI. CDR3 nucleotides: TGTGCCAGCAGTTATTCCCCAGGGGGCTTCACTGAAGCTTTCTTT. Protein sequence: CASSYSPGGFTEAFF.

This clonotype was observed at least ten times. This chain uses TRBV9 with TRBJ1-4; 8 bases are shared with TRBD1. V shed 0 bases, J shed 7 bases, and the junction held 8 bases outside the gene matches. Germline-derived CDR1 and CDR2 are SGDLS and YYNGEE. The CDR3 loop spans 16 amino acids. DNA for the CDR3: TGTGCCAGCAGCGTAGGTACAGGGGGAAGGAGTGAAAAACTGTTTTTT. It specifies CASSVGTGGRSEKLFF.

This clonotype appeared a single time. The V call is TRBV29-1, the J call TRBJ2-5; maybe TRBD2 (5 bases). Trimming removed 5 bases at V and 5 bases at J, with 12 bases between. The CDR3 length is 12 residues. Germline assignment: CDR1 SQVTM and CDR2 ANQGSEA. The CDR3 nucleotides are TGCAGCGTTCCTTCGGGAATGGAGACCCAGTACTTC. As protein: CSVPSGMETQYF.

The table lists this clonotype with a count of one. The gene calls are TRBV28 and TRBJ1-3; D unresolved. V gave up 8 bases and J gave up 0 bases, with 11 bases separating them. Germline assignment: CDR1 MDHEN and CDR2 SYDVKM. This CDR3 is built from 14 residues. CDR3 DNA sequence: TGTGCCAGCGGAGAAGTCTTCTCTGGAAACACCATATATTTT. Protein product: CASGEVFSGNTIYF.

This clonotype appeared many times. V is TRBV29-1 and J is TRBJ2-2; 7 bases agree with TRBD1. CDR1 and CDR2 from the germline V gene are SQVTM and ANQGSEA. Unmatched junction bases numbered 6, after V lost 6 bases and J lost 2 bases. The CDR3 has 14 residues. The CDR3 region has the DNA TGCAGCGTCTCCGGGACAGATAACACCGGGGAGCTGTTTTTT. This sequence encodes CSVSGTDNTGELFF.

V is TRBV20-1 and J is TRBJ2-3, with 7 bases aligning to TRBD2. Unmatched junction bases numbered 6, after V lost 6 bases and J lost 3 bases. Germline V lookup: CDR1 DFQATT, CDR2 SNEGSKA (reference sequence). The CDR3 runs to 13 residues. CDR3: CSANLAETDTQYF. DNA for the CDR3: TGCAGTGCAAATCTAGCGGAGACAGATACGCAGTATTTT.

This clonotype came up a few times. This sequence joins TRBV20-1 and TRBJ2-5; D gene uncertain. Trimming took 7 bases from V and 5 from J, leaving 20 bases between them. Germline V lookup: CDR1 DFQATT, CDR2 SNEGSKA (reference sequence). This CDR3 is built from 14 residues. The chain's CDR3 is CSVRLSDRVETQYF. CDR3 DNA: TGCAGTGTTAGGCTGTCGGACCGGGTGGAGACCCAGTACTTC.

This clonotype turned up a few times. V is TRBV2 and J is TRBJ1-5; D is possibly TRBD1 (5 bases). Trimming took off 6 bases at V and 1 base at J, with 7 bases between the two ends. The length of the CDR3 is 13 residues. The germline CDR1 and CDR2 sequences are SNHLY and FYNNEI. The CDR3 reads CASRRQSNQPQHF. The CDR3 DNA reads TGTGCCAGCAGGCGACAGAGCAATCAGCCCCAGCATTTT. The whole variable domain, filled in from reference TRBV2 and TRBJ1-5, reads EPEVTQTPSHQVTQMGQEVILRCVPISNHLYFYWYRQILGQKVEFLVSFYNNEISEKSEIFDDQFSVERPDGSNFTLKIRSTKLEDSAMYFCASRRQSNQPQHFGDGTRLSIL.

This clonotype was detected ten times or more. The chain employs TRBV29-1 and TRBJ2-5; 7 nucleotides match TRBD1. V shed 4 bases and J 2 bases; nucleotides not matched to a gene: 4. This CDR3 spans 13 amino acids. Per the germline V gene, CDR1 is SQVTM and CDR2 is ANQGSEA. This CDR3 is CSVATGPQETQYF. The CDR3 region has the DNA TGCAGCGTTGCGACAGGGCCACAAGAGACCCAGTACTTC.

The sample holds many counts of this clonotype. Here the CDR3 reads CASSLARHYKRGGRDNEQFF. The CDR3 DNA is TGTGCCAGCAGCTTAGCTCGCCACTATAAGCGGGGAGGTAGAGACAATGAGCAGTTCTTC. The chain is built from TRBV7-2 and TRBJ2-1; 7 bases are a match to TRBD2. The CDR3 totals 20 residues. The V and J ends lost 0 bases and 5 bases, in that order; junction bases with no gene match: 19. In germline, CDR1 is SGHTA, CDR2 FQGNSA.

This clonotype was recorded at least ten times. The chain has TRBV29-1 and TRBJ2-7; TRBD2 matches at 13 bases. V lost 6 bases and J lost 5; bases outside the gene matches: 7. Germline V lookup: CDR1 SQVTM, CDR2 ANQGSEA. The CDR3 has 14 residues. CDR3: CSVRTSGGPNEQYF. DNA for the CDR3: TGCAGCGTACGGACTAGCGGGGGCCCCAACGAGCAGTACTTC.

The rearrangement links TRBV18 to TRBJ2-7; D unclear. The V end lost 3 bases, the J end lost 0 bases, and 9 bases lay between the germline ends. CDR3 size: 14 residues. CDR1 is KGHSH, CDR2 LQKENI, per germline. The CDR3 DNA reads TGTGCCAGCTCACCGGCCAGTAGCTCCTACGAGCAGTACTTC. Its translation: CASSPASSSYEQYF.

In the case of this clonotype: With a much larger clone just one base away, this may be a read error. This chain joins TRBV11-2 and TRBJ2-7, with 8 bases matching TRBD1. CDR3 length equals 12 residues. Germline V gives CDR1 SGHAT, CDR2 FQNNGV. CDR3: CPSSLGTGEQYF. The DNA of the CDR3 is TGTCCCAGCAGCTTAGGGACAGGCGAGCAGTACTTC. Based on the CDR3 plus reference TRBV11-2 and TRBJ2-7, the full variable domain is EAGVAQSPRYKIIEKRQSVAFWCNPISGHATLYWYQQILGQGPKLLIQFQNNGVVDDSQLPKDRFSAERLKGVDSTLKIQPAKLEDSAVYLCPSSLGTGEQYFGPGTRLTVT.

Ten or more counts support this clonotype. The chain joins TRBV7-2 to TRBJ2-3; 8 bases map to TRBD1. Looked up from germline, CDR1 is SGHTA and CDR2 is FQGNSA. There are 14 residues in the CDR3. V gave up 3 bases and J gave up 1 base; unmatched junction bases: 0. CDR3 DNA sequence: TGTGCCAGCAGCTTGACAGGGGGCACAGATACGCAGTATTTT. This translates into CASSLTGGTDTQYF.

The chain has TRBV5-1 and TRBJ2-5; 7 bases map to TRBD2. The germline V gene has CDR1 SGHRS and CDR2 YFSETQ. The CDR3 has 16 residues. Trimming removed 0 bases from V and 4 bases from J; junction bases left unmatched: 9. CDR3 amino acids: CASSLGAGTTSETQYF. DNA for the CDR3: TGCGCCAGCAGCTTGGGTGCGGGGACTACATCAGAGACCCAGTACTTC.

This clonotype was recorded at least ten times. The chain combines TRBV5-1 with TRBJ2-2, with TRBD2 as a possible D gene (5 bases). Germline CDR1 and CDR2: SGHRS and YFSETQ. The CDR3 is 16 residues long. V lost 2 bases and J lost 0, with 11 bases in between. For the CDR3, the DNA is TGCGCCAGCAGCTTTGAGGGCAGCGCGAACACCGGGGAGCTGTTTTTT. Protein: CASSFEGSANTGELFF.

The chain uses TRBV12-3 or TRBV12-4 and TRBJ1-5, with 7 bases lining up with TRBD1. The CDR3 is made up of 15 amino acids. V lost 6 bases to trimming and J lost 0 bases; unmatched junction nucleotides: 5. DNA of the CDR3: TGTGCCAGCAGCTTAACAGGGGATAGCAATCAGCCCCAGCATTTT. Protein product: CASSLTGDSNQPQHF.

Turning to this clonotype: At one boundary the junction diverges from the germline segment, which might be a read error. V is TRBV5-1 and J is TRBJ2-6; 8 positions agree with TRBD1. The CDR3 runs 18 residues. CDR1 and CDR2 from the germline V gene are SGHRS and YFSETQ. CDR3 amino acids: CASSPGQGSTSGAIVLTF. In DNA, the CDR3 is TGCGCCAGCAGCCCTGGACAGGGATCCACCTCTGGGGCCATCGTCCTGACTTTC.

This clonotype was counted only a few times. The CDR3 spells CASSQDSGGPYNEQFF. The CDR3 bases are TGTGCCAGCAGCCAAGATTCGGGGGGCCCCTACAATGAGCAGTTCTTC. This chain joins TRBV3-1 and TRBJ2-1; D may be TRBD2 (7 bases). V was trimmed by 0 bases and J by 2 bases, leaving 11 bases between them. CDR3 length: 16 amino acids. The germline V gene encodes CDR1 LGHDT and CDR2 YNNKEL (reference sequence).

This clonotype has more than one count but fewer than ten. The V and J genes are TRBV7-2 and TRBJ2-7; a weak D match, TRBD2 (5 bases). The ends were cut back, 1 base at V and 3 bases at J, with 10 bases in the middle. The CDR3 runs 14 residues. Germline-derived CDR1 and CDR2 are SGHTA and FQGNSA. DNA for the CDR3: TGTGCCAGCAGCTTAGTAGAGGGCAGCTACGAGCAGTACTTC. It yields the protein CASSLVEGSYEQYF.

The chain combines TRBV20-1 with TRBJ2-1; 7 positions agree with TRBD2. The CDR3 totals 13 residues. Unmatched junction bases numbered 3, after V lost 6 bases and J lost 1 base. The germline CDR1 and CDR2 sequences are DFQATT and SNEGSKA (reference sequence). The CDR3 protein is CSAERGSYNEQFF. DNA of the CDR3: TGCAGTGCGGAGCGGGGATCCTACAATGAGCAGTTCTTC.